This T cell receptor (beta chain) was identified in a study of blood T cell repertoires in COVID-19. Whole-study context: Samples taken during acute and convalescent COVID-19 were collected in the United States, Italy and Spain.

Germline loops: CDR1 MDHEN, CDR2 SYDVKM. There are 15 residues in the CDR3. The ends lost 7 bases at V and 2 bases at J; junction bases unmatched: 6. This clone was picked up a small number of times. Assay used: immunoSEQ multiplex PCR; TCRdb lists only in-frame clones, some missing. Here the sample spans under 150,000 clones, more than 80% being singletons. This rearrangement joins TRBV28 to TRBJ1-3; 9 bases match TRBD1. The sequenced sample was peripheral blood. This TCR was sampled from a human donor in a cohort sampled during active COVID-19. CDR3 in amino acids: CASTSGDRAGNTIYF. Written as DNA, the CDR3 is TGTGCCAGCACCTCCGGGGACAGGGCTGGAAACACCATATATTTT.